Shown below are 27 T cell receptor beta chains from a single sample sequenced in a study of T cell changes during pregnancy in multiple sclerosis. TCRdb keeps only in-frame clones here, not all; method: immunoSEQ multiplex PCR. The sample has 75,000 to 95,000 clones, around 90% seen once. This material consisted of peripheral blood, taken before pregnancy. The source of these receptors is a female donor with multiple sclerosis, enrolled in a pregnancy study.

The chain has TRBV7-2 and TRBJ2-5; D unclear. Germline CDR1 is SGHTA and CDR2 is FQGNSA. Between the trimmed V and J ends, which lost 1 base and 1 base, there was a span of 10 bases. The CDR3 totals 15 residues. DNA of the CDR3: TGTGCCAGCAGCTTAGGGCACAGCCTCCAAGAGACCCAGTACTTC. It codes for CASSLGHSLQETQYF.

CDR3 protein: CAWSVGPTWEAFF. The CDR3 DNA sequence: TGTGCCTGGAGTGTGGGGCCTACCTGGGAAGCTTTCTTT. The chain carries TRBV30 and TRBJ1-1, with D possibly matching TRBD1 (5 bases). The length of the CDR3 is 13 residues. Germline CDR1 GTSNPN, CDR2 SVGIG (reference sequence). V lost 0 bases and J lost 8, with 13 bases in between.

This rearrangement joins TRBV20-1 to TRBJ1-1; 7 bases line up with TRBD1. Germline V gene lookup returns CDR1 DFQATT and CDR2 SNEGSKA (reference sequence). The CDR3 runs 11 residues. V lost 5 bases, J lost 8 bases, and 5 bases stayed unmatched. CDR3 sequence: CSAPGQVEAFF. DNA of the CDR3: TGCAGTGCTCCTGGACAGGTGGAAGCTTTCTTT.

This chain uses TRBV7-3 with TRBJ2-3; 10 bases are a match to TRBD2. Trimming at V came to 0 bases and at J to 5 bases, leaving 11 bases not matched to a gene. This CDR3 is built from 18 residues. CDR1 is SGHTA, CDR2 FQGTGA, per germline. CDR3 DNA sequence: TGTGCCAGCAGCTTAACGCCTCCCCTAGCGGGAGTACGAGATACGCAGTATTTT. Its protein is CASSLTPPLAGVRDTQYF.

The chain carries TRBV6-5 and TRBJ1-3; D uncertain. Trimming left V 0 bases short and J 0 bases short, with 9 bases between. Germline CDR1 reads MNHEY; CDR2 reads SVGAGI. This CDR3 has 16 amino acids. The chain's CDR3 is CASSYSRRISGNTIYF. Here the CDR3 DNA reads TGTGCCAGCAGTTACTCGAGGCGGATCTCTGGAAACACCATATATTTT.

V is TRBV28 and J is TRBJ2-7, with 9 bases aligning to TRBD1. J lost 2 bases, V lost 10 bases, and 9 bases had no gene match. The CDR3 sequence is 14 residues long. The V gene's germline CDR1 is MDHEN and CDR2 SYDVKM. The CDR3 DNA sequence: TGTGCCACACAAGGGACAGGGAGTACCTACGAGCAGTACTTC. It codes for CATQGTGSTYEQYF. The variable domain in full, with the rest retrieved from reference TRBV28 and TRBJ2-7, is DVKVTQSSRYLVKRTGEKVFLECVQDMDHENMFWYRQDPGLGLRLIYFSYDVKMKEKGDIPEGYSVSREKKERFSLILESASTNQTSMYLCATQGTGSTYEQYFGPGTRLTVT.

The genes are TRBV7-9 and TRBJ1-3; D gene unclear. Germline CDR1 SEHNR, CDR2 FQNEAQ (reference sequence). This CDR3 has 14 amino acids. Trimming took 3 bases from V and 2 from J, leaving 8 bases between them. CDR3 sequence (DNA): TGTGCCAGCAGCTTCCTGGGAGCTGGAAACACCATATATTTT. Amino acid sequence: CASSFLGAGNTIYF.

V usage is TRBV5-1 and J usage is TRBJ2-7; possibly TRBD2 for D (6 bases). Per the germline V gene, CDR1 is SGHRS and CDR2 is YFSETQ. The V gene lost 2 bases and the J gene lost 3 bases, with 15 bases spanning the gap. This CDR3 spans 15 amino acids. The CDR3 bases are TGCGCCAGCAGCTTATTAACGGAGCGGGTCTACGAGCAGTACTTC. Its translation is CASSLLTERVYEQYF.

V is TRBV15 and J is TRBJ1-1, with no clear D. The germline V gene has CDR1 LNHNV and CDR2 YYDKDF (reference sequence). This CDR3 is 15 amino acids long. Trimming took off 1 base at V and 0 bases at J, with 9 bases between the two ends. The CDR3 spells CATSRVRSMNTEAFF. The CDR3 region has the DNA TGTGCCACCAGCAGAGTGCGGAGCATGAACACTGAAGCTTTCTTT.

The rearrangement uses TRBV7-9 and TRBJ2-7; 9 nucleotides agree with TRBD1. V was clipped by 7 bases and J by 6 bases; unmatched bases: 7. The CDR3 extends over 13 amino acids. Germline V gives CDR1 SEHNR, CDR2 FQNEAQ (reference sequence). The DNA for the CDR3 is TGTGCCAGCAACCTCGGACAGGGGAGCGAGCAGTACTTC. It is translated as CASNLGQGSEQYF.

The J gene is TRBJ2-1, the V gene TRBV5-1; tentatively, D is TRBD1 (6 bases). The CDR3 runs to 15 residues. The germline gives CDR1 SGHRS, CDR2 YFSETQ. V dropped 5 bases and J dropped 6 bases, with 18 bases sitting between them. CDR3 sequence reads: CASRSASWGLNEQFF. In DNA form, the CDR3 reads TGCGCCAGCAGGTCTGCTAGTTGGGGGCTCAATGAGCAGTTCTTC.

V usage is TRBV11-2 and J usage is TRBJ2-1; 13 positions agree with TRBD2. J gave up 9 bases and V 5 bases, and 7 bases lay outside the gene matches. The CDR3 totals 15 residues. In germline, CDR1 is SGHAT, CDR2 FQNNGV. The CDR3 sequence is CASSHTSGGAGEQFF. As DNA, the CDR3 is TGTGCCAGCAGCCACACTAGCGGGGGGGCTGGTGAGCAGTTCTTC.

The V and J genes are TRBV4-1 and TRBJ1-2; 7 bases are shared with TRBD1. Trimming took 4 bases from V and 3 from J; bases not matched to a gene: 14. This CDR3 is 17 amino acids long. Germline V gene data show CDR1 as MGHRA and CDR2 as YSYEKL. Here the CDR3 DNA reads TGCGCCAGCAGCCCCCCGGGGACAGTAGGCGCCTACTATGGCTACACCTTC. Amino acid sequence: CASSPPGTVGAYYGYTF.

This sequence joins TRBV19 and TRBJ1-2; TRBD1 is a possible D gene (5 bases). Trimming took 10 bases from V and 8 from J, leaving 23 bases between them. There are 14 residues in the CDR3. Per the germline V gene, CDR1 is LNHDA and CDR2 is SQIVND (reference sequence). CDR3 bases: TGTGCCACACTCGGTACAGGACCCGTGGAGGGCTACACCTTC. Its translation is CATLGTGPVEGYTF. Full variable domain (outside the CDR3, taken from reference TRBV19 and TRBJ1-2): DGGITQSPKYLFRKEGQNVTLSCEQNLNHDAMYWYRQDPGQGLRLIYYSQIVNDFQKGDIAEGYSVSREKKESFPLTVTSAQKNPTAFYLCATLGTGPVEGYTFGSGTRLTVV.

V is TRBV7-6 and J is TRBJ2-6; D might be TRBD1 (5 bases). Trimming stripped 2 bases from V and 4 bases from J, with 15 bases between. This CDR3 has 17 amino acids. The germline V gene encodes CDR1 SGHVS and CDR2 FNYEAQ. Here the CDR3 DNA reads TGTGCCAGCAGCTTAAGACAGTCGCCCCGGGGGGCCAACGTCCTGACTTTC. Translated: CASSLRQSPRGANVLTF.

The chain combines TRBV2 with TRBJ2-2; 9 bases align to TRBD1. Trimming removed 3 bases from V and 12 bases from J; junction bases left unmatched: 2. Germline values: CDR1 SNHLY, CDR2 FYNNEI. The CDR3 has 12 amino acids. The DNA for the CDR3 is TGTGCCAGCAGTGAGGGACAGGGAAAGCTGTTTTTT. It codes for CASSEGQGKLFF.

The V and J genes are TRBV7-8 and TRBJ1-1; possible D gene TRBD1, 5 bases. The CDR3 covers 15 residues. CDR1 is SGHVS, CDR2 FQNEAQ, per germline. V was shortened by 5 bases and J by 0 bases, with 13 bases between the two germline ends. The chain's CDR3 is CASSPRGTMNTEAFF. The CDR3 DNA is TGTGCCAGCAGCCCCCGGGGGACCATGAACACTGAAGCTTTCTTT. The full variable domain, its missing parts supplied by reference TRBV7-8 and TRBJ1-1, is GAGVSQSPRYKVAKRGQDVALRCDPISGHVSLFWYQQALGQGPEFLTYFQNEAQLDKSGLPSDRFFAERPEGSVSTLKIQRTQQEDSAVYLCASSPRGTMNTEAFFGQGTRLTVV.

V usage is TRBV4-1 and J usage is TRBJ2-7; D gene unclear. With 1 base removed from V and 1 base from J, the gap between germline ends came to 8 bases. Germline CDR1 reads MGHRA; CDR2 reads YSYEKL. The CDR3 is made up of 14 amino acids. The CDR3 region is CASSQANPSYEQYF. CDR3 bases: TGCGCCAGCAGCCAAGCTAACCCTTCCTACGAGCAGTACTTC.

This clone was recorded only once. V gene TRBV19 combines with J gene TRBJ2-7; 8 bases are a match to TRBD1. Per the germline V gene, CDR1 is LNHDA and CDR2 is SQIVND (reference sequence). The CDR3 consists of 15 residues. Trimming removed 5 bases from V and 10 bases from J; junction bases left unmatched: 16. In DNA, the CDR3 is TGTGCCAGTAGTGCGAACAGGGGGGAAGGATCGGACCAGTACTTC. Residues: CASSANRGEGSDQYF.

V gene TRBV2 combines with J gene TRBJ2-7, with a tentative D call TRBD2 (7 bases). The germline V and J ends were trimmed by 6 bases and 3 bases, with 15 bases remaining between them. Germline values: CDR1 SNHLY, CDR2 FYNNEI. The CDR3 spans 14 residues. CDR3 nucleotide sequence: TGTGCCAGCAGCAGAGGGGGGGGCGTCTACGAGCAGTACTTC. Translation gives CASSRGGGVYEQYF.

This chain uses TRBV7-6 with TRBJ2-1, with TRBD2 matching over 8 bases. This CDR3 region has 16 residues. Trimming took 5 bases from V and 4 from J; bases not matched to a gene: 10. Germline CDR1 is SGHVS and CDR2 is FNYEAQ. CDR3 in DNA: TGTGCCAGCAGCCCAAGGGGCCGGGGGGGATACAATGAGCAGTTCTTC. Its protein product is CASSPRGRGGYNEQFF.

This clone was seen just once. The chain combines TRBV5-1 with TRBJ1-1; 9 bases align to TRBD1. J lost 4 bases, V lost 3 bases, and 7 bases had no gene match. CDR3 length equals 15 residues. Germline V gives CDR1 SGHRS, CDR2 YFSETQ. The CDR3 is CASSSQGQGSTEAFF. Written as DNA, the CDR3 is TGCGCCAGCAGCTCCCAAGGACAGGGGAGCACTGAAGCTTTCTTT.

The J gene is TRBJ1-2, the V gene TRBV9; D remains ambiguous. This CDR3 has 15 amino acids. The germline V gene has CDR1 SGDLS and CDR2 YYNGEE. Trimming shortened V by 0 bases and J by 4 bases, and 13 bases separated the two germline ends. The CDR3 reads CASSVESWYSYGYTF. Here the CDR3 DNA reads TGTGCCAGCAGCGTAGAGTCTTGGTACAGCTATGGCTACACCTTC.

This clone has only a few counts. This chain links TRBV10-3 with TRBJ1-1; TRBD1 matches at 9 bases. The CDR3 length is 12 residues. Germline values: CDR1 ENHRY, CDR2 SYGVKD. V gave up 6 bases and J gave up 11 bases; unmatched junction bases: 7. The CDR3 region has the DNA TGTGCCATCAGGGGACAGGGTTTTGAGGCTTTCTTT. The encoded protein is CAIRGQGFEAFF.

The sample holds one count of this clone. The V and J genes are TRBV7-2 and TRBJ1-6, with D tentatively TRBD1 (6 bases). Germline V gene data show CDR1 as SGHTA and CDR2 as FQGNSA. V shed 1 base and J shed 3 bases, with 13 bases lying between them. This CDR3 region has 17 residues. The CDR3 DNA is TGTGCCAGCAGCTTAGTCGCCGAGACAGGCTATAATTCACCCCTCCACTTT. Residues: CASSLVAETGYNSPLHF.

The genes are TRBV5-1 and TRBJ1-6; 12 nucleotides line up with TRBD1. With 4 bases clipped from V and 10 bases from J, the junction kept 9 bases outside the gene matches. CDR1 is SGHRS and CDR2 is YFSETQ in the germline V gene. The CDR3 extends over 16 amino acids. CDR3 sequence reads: CASSAGTGGSKSPLHF. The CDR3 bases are TGCGCCAGCAGCGCGGGGACAGGGGGCAGTAAGTCACCCCTCCACTTT.

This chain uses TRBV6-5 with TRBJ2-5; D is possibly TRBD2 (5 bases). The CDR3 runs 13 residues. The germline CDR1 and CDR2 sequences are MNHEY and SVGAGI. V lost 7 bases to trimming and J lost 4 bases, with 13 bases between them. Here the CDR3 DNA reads TGTGCCAGCACCTGGCAGGCGGGAGAGACCCAGTACTTC. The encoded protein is CASTWQAGETQYF.